This TCR beta chain comes out of a study of T cell changes during pregnancy in multiple sclerosis. V dropped 4 bases and J dropped 6; count of bases not matched to a gene: 7. The CDR3 sequence is 16 residues long. Germline V lookup: CDR1 MNHEY, CDR2 SMNVEV (reference sequence). Profiling relied on immunoSEQ multiplex PCR, and the TCRdb table lists in-frame clones only, not all of them. The data show about 52,000 clones, about nine tenths seen once. The receptor was isolated from a female donor in good health, enrolled as a control in a pregnancy study. This chain joins TRBV27 and TRBJ2-7; 15 nucleotides align to TRBD2. This specimen was CD4+ T cells from peripheral blood mononuclear cells, taken after pregnancy. The CDR3 nucleotides are TGTGCCAGCAGTTCTGGACTAGCGGGGGGGCGAGTCGAGCAGTACTTC. Amino acids: CASSSGLAGGRVEQYF.